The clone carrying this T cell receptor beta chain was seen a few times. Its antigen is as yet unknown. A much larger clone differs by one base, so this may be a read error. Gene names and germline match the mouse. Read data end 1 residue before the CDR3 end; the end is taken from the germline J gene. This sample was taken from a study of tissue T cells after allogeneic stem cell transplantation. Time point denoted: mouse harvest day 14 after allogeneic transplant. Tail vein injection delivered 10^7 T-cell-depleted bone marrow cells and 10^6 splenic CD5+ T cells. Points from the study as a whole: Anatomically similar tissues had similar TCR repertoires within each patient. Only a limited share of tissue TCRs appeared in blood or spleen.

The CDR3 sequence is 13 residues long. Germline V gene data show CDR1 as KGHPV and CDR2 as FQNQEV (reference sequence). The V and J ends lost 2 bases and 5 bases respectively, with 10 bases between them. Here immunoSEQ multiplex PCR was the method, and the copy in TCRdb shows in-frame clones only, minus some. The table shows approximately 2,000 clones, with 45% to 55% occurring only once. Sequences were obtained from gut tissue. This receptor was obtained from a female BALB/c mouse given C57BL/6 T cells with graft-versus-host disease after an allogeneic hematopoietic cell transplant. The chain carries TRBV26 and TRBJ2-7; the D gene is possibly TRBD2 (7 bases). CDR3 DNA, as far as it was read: TGTGCCAGCAGTCTGGGGGGGCGCGATGAACAGTAC. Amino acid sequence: CASSLGGRDEQY. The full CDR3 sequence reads CASSLGGRDEQYF.